Listed below are T cell receptor beta chains from one sample, sequenced in a study of blood T cell repertoires in COVID-19. TCRdb's copy holds only in-frame clones and misses some; the assay was immunoSEQ multiplex PCR. The sample has roughly 150,000 clones; around 80% are singletons. What was sequenced was peripheral blood. The source of these receptors is a woman between 45 and 65 years old with acute or convalescent COVID-19. Each CDR3 is given with its conserved first and last residue. Each record gives: CDR3 length, J gene, clone size, V gene, D gene, CDR3 protein, CDR3 DNA. A D gene is named only where the DNA matches it firmly. Some rows have no size entry. The others give once, few or many, or a class for an expanded clone.

>18|TRBJ1-2|-|TRBV7-9|TRBD1
CASSFELGQEDFNYGYTF
TGTGCCAGCAGCTTCGAACTAGGACAGGAGGACTTTAACTATGGCTACACCTTC
>12|TRBJ2-7|-|TRBV5-1|-
CASSSTLDEQYF
TGCGCCAGCAGCTCGACACTTGACGAGCAGTACTTC
>14|TRBJ1-2|-|TRBV5-1|TRBD1
CASSSGQGSYGYTF
TGCGCCAGCAGCTCGGGACAGGGGAGCTATGGCTACACCTTC
>15|TRBJ2-1|-|TRBV11-3|-
CASTLGGKYYDEQFF
TGTGCCAGCACCCTGGGCGGGAAGTATTACGATGAGCAGTTCTTC
>15|TRBJ1-4|-|TRBV15|-
CATSRDKGSNEKLFF
TGTGCCACCAGCAGAGATAAGGGGTCTAATGAAAAACTGTTTTTT
>12|TRBJ2-7|few|TRBV12-3/TRBV12-4|-
CASSPTANEQYF
TGTGCCAGCAGCCCGACAGCAAACGAGCAGTACTTC
>13|TRBJ1-2|-|TRBV2|-
CASSWTPGSGYTF
TGTGCCAGCAGTTGGACTCCCGGCAGTGGCTACACCTTC
>13|TRBJ1-6|-|TRBV7-2|-
CASSGNIDSPLHF
TGTGCCAGCAGCGGCAACATTGATTCACCCCTCCACTTT
>13|TRBJ1-1|-|TRBV3-1/TRBV3-2|-
CASSPDSVAEAFF
TGTGCCAGCAGCCCCGACAGTGTAGCTGAAGCTTTCTTT
>14|TRBJ1-2|-|TRBV4-3|-
CASSHPGQVDGYTF
TGCGCCAGCAGCCACCCGGGACAAGTTGATGGCTACACCTTC
>13|TRBJ2-1|-|TRBV19|TRBD1
CASTDRVDNEQFF
TGTGCCAGTACGGACAGGGTAGACAATGAGCAGTTCTTC
>13|TRBJ1-1|-|TRBV12-3/TRBV12-4|-
CASSPQVRTEAFF
TGTGCCAGCAGCCCACAGGTGAGGACTGAAGCTTTCTTT
>15|TRBJ2-7|few|TRBV5-4|-
CASSSLIGSSYEQYF
TGTGCCAGCAGCTCGTTAATCGGTAGCTCCTACGAGCAGTACTTC
>16|TRBJ1-2|-|TRBV21-1|-
CASSKGSGVKLYGYTF
TGTGCCAGCAGCAAAGGGTCAGGGGTTAAACTCTATGGCTACACCTTC
>15|TRBJ1-6|-|TRBV7-3|-
CASSLQGSNNSPLHF
TGTGCCAGCAGCCTACAGGGCTCCAATAATTCACCCCTCCACTTT
>14|TRBJ1-6|-|TRBV19|-
CASSLVEFNSPLHF
TGTGCCAGTAGCTTGGTGGAGTTTAATTCACCCCTCCACTTT
>14|TRBJ1-2|-|TRBV6-6|-
CASSYGAGAGGYTF
TGTGCCAGCAGTTACGGGGCGGGGGCCGGTGGCTACACCTTC
>15|TRBJ2-2|-|TRBV7-2|TRBD1
CASSPKTGAVGELFF
TGTGCCAGCAGCCCGAAGACAGGGGCGGTCGGGGAGCTGTTTTTT
>14|TRBJ2-3|-|TRBV29-1|-
CSVGLGGLADTQYF
TGCAGCGTTGGCCTGGGGGGATTGGCAGATACGCAGTATTTT
>14|TRBJ2-3|-|TRBV7-3|TRBD2
CASSLGLSSDTQYF
TGTGCCAGCAGCTTGGGACTATCCTCAGATACGCAGTATTTT
>17|TRBJ2-3|-|TRBV4-2|TRBD2
CASSPRTSGGALDTQYF
TGTGCCAGCAGCCCACGGACTAGCGGGGGGGCCTTAGATACGCAGTATTTT
>12|TRBJ2-7|-|TRBV6-2/TRBV6-3|-
CASSSLPYEQYF
TGTGCCAGCAGCTCACTTCCTTACGAGCAGTACTTC
>15|TRBJ1-5|-|TRBV11-2|-
CASSLGWGLYQPQHF
TGTGCCAGCAGCTTAGGATGGGGACTCTATCAGCCCCAGCATTTT
>13|TRBJ1-1|once|TRBV19|-
CASSWGGGDEAFF
TGTGCCAGTAGTTGGGGAGGCGGGGATGAAGCTTTCTTT